This T cell receptor (beta chain) appears in the sequencing data of a study of blood T cell repertoires in COVID-19. Germline CDR1 is GTSNPN and CDR2 is SVGIG (reference sequence). This CDR3 is built from 16 residues. The V gene lost 2 bases and the J gene lost 4 bases, with 18 bases spanning the gap. Original processing notes: Scientists estimated how many nucleated cells there were by amplifying reference gene primers. Using immunoSEQ multiplex PCR, the repertoire was profiled, and TCRdb retains in-frame clones only, with some absent. V and J calls and clone size follow that table, whereas D and trimming were derived from the DNA. The table lists roughly 100,000 clones, 65% to 80% of them singletons.

The sequenced sample consisted of peripheral blood. This clonotype was sampled from a woman in her 70s with acute or convalescent COVID-19. The chain combines TRBV30 with TRBJ2-1, with D possibly matching TRBD1 (6 bases). In DNA, the CDR3 is TGTGCCTGGAGTCGTACCGGGACACATATATACAATGAGCAGTTCTTC. Amino acid sequence: CAWSRTGTHIYNEQFF. The full variable domain, its missing parts supplied by reference TRBV30 and TRBJ2-1, is SQTIHQWPATLVQPVGSPLSLECTVEGTSNPNLYWYRQAAGRGLQLLFYSVGIGQISSEVPQNLSASRPQDRQFILSSKKLLLSDSGFYLCAWSRTGTHIYNEQFFGPGTRLTVL.